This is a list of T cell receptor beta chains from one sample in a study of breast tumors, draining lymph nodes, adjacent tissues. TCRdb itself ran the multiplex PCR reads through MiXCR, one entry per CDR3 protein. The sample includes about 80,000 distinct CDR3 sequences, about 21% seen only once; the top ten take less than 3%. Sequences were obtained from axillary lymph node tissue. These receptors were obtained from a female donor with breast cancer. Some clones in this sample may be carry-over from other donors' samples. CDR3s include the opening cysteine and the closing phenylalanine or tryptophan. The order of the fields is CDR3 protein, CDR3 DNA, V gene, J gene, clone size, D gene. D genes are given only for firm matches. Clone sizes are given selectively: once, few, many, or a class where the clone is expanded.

CDR3 protein: CSARHTFTSEQYF
CDR3 DNA: TGCAGTGCTAGACACACCTTCACTAGCGAGCAGTACTTC
V gene: TRBV20-1
J gene: TRBJ2-7
clone size: many
D gene: -

CDR3 protein: CSAPRGDSNTGELFF
CDR3 DNA: TGCAGTGCCCCCCGGGGGGACTCAAACACCGGGGAGCTGTTTTTT
V gene: TRBV20-1
J gene: TRBJ2-2
clone size: many
D gene: TRBD2

CDR3 protein: CASSVGDGIYNEQFF
CDR3 DNA: TGTGCCAGCAGCGTAGGGGACGGGATCTACAATGAGCAGTTCTTC
V gene: TRBV9
J gene: TRBJ2-1
clone size: many
D gene: -

CDR3 protein: CASSQDPQVVYGHTF
CDR3 DNA: TGTGCCAGCAGCCAAGATCCACAGGTGGTCTATGGCCACACCTTC
V gene: TRBV3-1
J gene: TRBJ1-2
clone size: -
D gene: -

CDR3 protein: CAWGGISSQTQYF
CDR3 DNA: TGTGCCTGGGGGGGGATCTCATCGCAGACCCAGTACTTC
V gene: TRBV30
J gene: TRBJ2-5
clone size: once
D gene: -

CDR3 protein: CASSSETSGSTTGELFF
CDR3 DNA: TGTGCCAGCAGTTCCGAGACTAGCGGGAGTACGACCGGGGAGCTGTTTTTT
V gene: TRBV12-3/TRBV12-4
J gene: TRBJ2-2
clone size: -
D gene: TRBD2

CDR3 protein: CASSLAGEHSGNTIYF
CDR3 DNA: TGCGCCAGCAGCTTGGCTGGGGAGCACTCTGGAAACACCATATATTTT
V gene: TRBV5-1
J gene: TRBJ1-3
clone size: few
D gene: -

CDR3 protein: CATSPTVYKTDTQYF
CDR3 DNA: TGTGCCACCAGTCCAACAGTGTACAAGACAGATACGCAGTATTTT
V gene: TRBV15
J gene: TRBJ2-3
clone size: many
D gene: -

CDR3 protein: CASGLGDRANEQYF
CDR3 DNA: TGTGCTAGTGGTTTGGGGGACAGGGCGAACGAGCAGTACTTC
V gene: TRBV12-5
J gene: TRBJ2-7
clone size: medium-sized
D gene: TRBD1

CDR3 protein: CASGSLNSGRVNYGQFF
CDR3 DNA: TGTGCTAGTGGTTCCCTAAATAGCGGAAGAGTTAACTATGGGCAGTTCTTC
V gene: TRBV12-5
J gene: TRBJ2-1
clone size: -
D gene: -

CDR3 protein: CASSRRSDVSNYGYTF
CDR3 DNA: TGTGCCAGTAGCCGCCGGTCGGACGTTTCTAACTATGGCTACACCTTC
V gene: TRBV19
J gene: TRBJ1-2
clone size: many
D gene: -

CDR3 protein: CASMGLSGNTIYF
CDR3 DNA: TGTGCCAGCATGGGCCTCTCTGGAAACACCATATATTTT
V gene: TRBV2
J gene: TRBJ1-3
clone size: many
D gene: -

CDR3 protein: CASSDLPQGTDTQYF
CDR3 DNA: TGTGCCAGCAGTGACCTGCCCCAGGGCACAGATACGCAGTATTTT
V gene: TRBV27
J gene: TRBJ2-3
clone size: -
D gene: -

CDR3 protein: CASSRASGTSGLPYSYEQYF
CDR3 DNA: TGTGCCAGCAGTCGAGCATCCGGGACTAGCGGCCTACCGTACTCCTACGAGCAGTACTTC
V gene: TRBV6-6
J gene: TRBJ2-7
clone size: many
D gene: TRBD2

CDR3 protein: CATSGSGQETQYF
CDR3 DNA: TGTGCCACCAGTGGAAGCGGCCAAGAGACCCAGTACTTC
V gene: TRBV24-1
J gene: TRBJ2-5
clone size: many
D gene: -

CDR3 protein: CSAKTPVTFF
CDR3 DNA: TGCAGCGCGAAGACCCCCGTAACCTTCTTC
V gene: TRBV29-1
J gene: TRBJ2-1
clone size: many
D gene: -

CDR3 protein: CASSPTHRTFSTDTQYF
CDR3 DNA: TGTGCCAGCAGCCCCACCCACAGGACTTTTAGCACAGATACGCAGTATTTT
V gene: TRBV7-3
J gene: TRBJ2-3
clone size: many
D gene: -

CDR3 protein: CSARGDRKNTGELFF
CDR3 DNA: TGCAGTGCTAGAGGGGATCGGAAGAACACCGGGGAGCTGTTTTTT
V gene: TRBV20-1
J gene: TRBJ2-2
clone size: many
D gene: -

CDR3 protein: CASSQERGSNEAFF
CDR3 DNA: TGCGCCAGCAGCCAAGAGAGAGGGTCGAATGAAGCTTTCTTT
V gene: TRBV4-1
J gene: TRBJ1-1
clone size: -
D gene: -

CDR3 protein: CATGLDEQYF
CDR3 DNA: TGCGCCACGGGGCTGGACGAGCAGTACTTC
V gene: TRBV10-2
J gene: TRBJ2-7
clone size: many
D gene: -

CDR3 protein: CASSSVPSGRSNEQFF
CDR3 DNA: TGCGCCAGCAGCTCGGTTCCTAGCGGGAGGTCTAATGAGCAGTTCTTC
V gene: TRBV5-1
J gene: TRBJ2-1
clone size: many
D gene: TRBD2

CDR3 protein: CASSYRRTGRNTIYF
CDR3 DNA: TGTGCCAGCAGCTACCGAAGGACAGGGAGAAACACCATATATTTT
V gene: TRBV7-8
J gene: TRBJ1-3
clone size: many
D gene: TRBD1

CDR3 protein: CASSYSIRGLAQYF
CDR3 DNA: TGTGCCAGCAGTTACTCGATTCGGGGGCTTGCGCAGTACTTC
V gene: TRBV6-2/TRBV6-3
J gene: TRBJ2-7
clone size: many
D gene: -

CDR3 protein: CASSPGWGVVEQYF
CDR3 DNA: TGCGCCAGCAGCCCAGGGTGGGGGGTTGTCGAGCAGTACTTC
V gene: TRBV4-1
J gene: TRBJ2-7
clone size: many
D gene: -

CDR3 protein: CASTGRDSGNTIYF
CDR3 DNA: TGTGCCAGTACGGGACGGGACTCTGGAAACACCATATATTTT
V gene: TRBV6-1
J gene: TRBJ1-3
clone size: many
D gene: -

CDR3 protein: CASSYPGSYEQYF
CDR3 DNA: TGTGCCAGCAGTTACCCTGGCTCCTACGAGCAGTACTTC
V gene: TRBV6-5
J gene: TRBJ2-7
clone size: many
D gene: -

CDR3 protein: CASSHRTGIDGYTF
CDR3 DNA: TGTGCCAGCAGCCACCGGACAGGGATCGATGGCTACACCTTC
V gene: TRBV3-1
J gene: TRBJ1-2
clone size: -
D gene: TRBD1

CDR3 protein: CATSDRADYGYTF
CDR3 DNA: TGTGCCACCAGTGATCGAGCCGACTATGGCTACACCTTC
V gene: TRBV24-1
J gene: TRBJ1-2
clone size: many
D gene: -

CDR3 protein: CASRPQGAVNTMYF
CDR3 DNA: TGTGCCAGCAGGCCACAGGGGGCGGTTAACACCATGTATTTT
V gene: TRBV28
J gene: TRBJ1-3
clone size: -
D gene: TRBD1

CDR3 protein: CASSVEGNSNTGELFF
CDR3 DNA: TGTGCCAGCAGCGTAGAAGGGAACTCGAACACCGGGGAGCTGTTTTTT
V gene: TRBV9
J gene: TRBJ2-2
clone size: many
D gene: -

CDR3 protein: CSARIGLRGNTQYF
CDR3 DNA: TGCAGTGCTAGAATAGGTCTCAGGGGTAATACGCAGTATTTT
V gene: TRBV20-1
J gene: TRBJ2-3
clone size: many
D gene: -

CDR3 protein: CATNETGTVENTGELFF
CDR3 DNA: TGTGCCACCAATGAAACCGGGACTGTCGAGAACACCGGGGAGCTGTTTTTT
V gene: TRBV24-1
J gene: TRBJ2-2
clone size: once
D gene: -

CDR3 protein: CASSIGQVGNSPLHF
CDR3 DNA: TGTGCCAGTAGTATTGGACAGGTGGGCAATTCACCCCTCCACTTT
V gene: TRBV19
J gene: TRBJ1-6
clone size: many
D gene: TRBD1

CDR3 protein: CASSIQGLAWETQYF
CDR3 DNA: TGTGCCAGCAGTATCCAGGGACTAGCGTGGGAGACCCAGTACTTC
V gene: TRBV27
J gene: TRBJ2-5
clone size: few
D gene: TRBD2

CDR3 protein: CATRDGGLRGTQYF
CDR3 DNA: TGTGCCACCCGGGACGGAGGCCTTCGGGGTACGCAGTATTTT
V gene: TRBV19
J gene: TRBJ2-3
clone size: many
D gene: -

CDR3 protein: CASSRPAGVETQYF
CDR3 DNA: TGTGCCAGCAGCCGACCAGCGGGAGTAGAGACCCAGTACTTC
V gene: TRBV11-1
J gene: TRBJ2-5
clone size: -
D gene: TRBD2

CDR3 protein: CATSDFGGRAPDTQYF
CDR3 DNA: TGTGCCACCAGTGATTTCGGCGGGAGGGCCCCAGATACGCAGTATTTT
V gene: TRBV24-1
J gene: TRBJ2-3
clone size: many
D gene: TRBD2

CDR3 protein: CASSLMSENTEAFF
CDR3 DNA: TGTGCCAGCAGCTTAATGTCTGAGAACACTGAAGCTTTCTTT
V gene: TRBV7-9
J gene: TRBJ1-1
clone size: -
D gene: -

CDR3 protein: CASSLSRTAEQPLHF
CDR3 DNA: TGTGCCAGCAGTTTAAGCCGGACGGCAGAACAACCCCTCCACTTT
V gene: TRBV28
J gene: TRBJ1-6
clone size: -
D gene: -

CDR3 protein: CSASQGARGGYTF
CDR3 DNA: TGCAGTGCTTCACAGGGGGCAAGGGGTGGCTACACCTTC
V gene: TRBV20-1
J gene: TRBJ1-2
clone size: many
D gene: TRBD1

CDR3 protein: CSVDRQGAGGYTF
CDR3 DNA: TGCAGCGTTGACCGACAGGGGGCGGGTGGCTACACCTTC
V gene: TRBV29-1
J gene: TRBJ1-2
clone size: many
D gene: TRBD1

CDR3 protein: CASSPQVAGQETQYF
CDR3 DNA: TGCGCCAGCAGCCCGCAGGTTGCGGGCCAAGAGACCCAGTACTTC
V gene: TRBV5-1
J gene: TRBJ2-5
clone size: -
D gene: -